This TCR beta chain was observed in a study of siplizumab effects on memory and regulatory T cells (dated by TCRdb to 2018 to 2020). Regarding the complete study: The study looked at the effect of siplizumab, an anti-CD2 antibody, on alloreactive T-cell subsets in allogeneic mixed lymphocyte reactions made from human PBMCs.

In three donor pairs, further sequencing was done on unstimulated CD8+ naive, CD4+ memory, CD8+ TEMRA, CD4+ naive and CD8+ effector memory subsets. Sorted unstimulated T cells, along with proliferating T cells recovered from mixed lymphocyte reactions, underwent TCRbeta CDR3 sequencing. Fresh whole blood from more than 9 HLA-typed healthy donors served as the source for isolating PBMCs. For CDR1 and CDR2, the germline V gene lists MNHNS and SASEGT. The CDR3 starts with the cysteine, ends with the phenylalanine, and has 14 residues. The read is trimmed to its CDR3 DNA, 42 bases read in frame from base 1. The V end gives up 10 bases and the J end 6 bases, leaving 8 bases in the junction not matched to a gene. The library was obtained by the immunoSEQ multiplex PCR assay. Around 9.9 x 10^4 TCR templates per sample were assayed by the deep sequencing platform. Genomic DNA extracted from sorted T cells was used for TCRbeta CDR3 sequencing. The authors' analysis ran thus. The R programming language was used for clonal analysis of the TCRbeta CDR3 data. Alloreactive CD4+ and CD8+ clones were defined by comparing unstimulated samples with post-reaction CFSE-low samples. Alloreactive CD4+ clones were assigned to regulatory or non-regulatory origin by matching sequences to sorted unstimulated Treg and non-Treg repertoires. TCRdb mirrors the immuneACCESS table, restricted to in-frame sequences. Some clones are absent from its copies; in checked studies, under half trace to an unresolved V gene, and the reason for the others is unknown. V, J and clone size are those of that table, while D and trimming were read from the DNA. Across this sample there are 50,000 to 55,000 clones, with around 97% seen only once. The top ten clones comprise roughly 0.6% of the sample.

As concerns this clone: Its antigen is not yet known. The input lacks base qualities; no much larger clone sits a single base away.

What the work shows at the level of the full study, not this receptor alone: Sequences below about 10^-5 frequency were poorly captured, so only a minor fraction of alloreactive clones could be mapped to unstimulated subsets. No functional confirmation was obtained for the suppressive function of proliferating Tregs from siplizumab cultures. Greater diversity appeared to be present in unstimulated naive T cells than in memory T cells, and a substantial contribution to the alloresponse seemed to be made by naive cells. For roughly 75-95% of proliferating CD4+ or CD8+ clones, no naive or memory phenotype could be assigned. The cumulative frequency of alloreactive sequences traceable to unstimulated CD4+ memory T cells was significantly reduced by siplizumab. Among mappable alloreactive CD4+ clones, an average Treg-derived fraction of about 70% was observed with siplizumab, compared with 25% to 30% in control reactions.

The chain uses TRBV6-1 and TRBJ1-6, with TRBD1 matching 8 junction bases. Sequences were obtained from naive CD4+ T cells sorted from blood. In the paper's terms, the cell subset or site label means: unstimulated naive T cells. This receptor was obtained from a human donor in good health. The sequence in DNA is TGTGCCACCCAGGGGGCGCGGAGTAATTCACCCCTCCACTTT. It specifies CATQGARSNSPLHF.